The 23 T cell receptor beta chains below were found in one sample sequenced in a study of shared clonotypes between healthy human individuals (dated by TCRdb to the early 2020s). The library was produced with the immunoSEQ multiplex PCR assay. TCRdb carries this immuneACCESS record with in-frame sequences only. Its versions omit some clonotypes, under half of them owing to an unresolved V gene in the studies checked, with the rest unexplained. Here the sample has about 2.2 million clones; around 93% occur a single time. The top ten hold under 2% of the sample. For the CD8 naive samples, CD45RO-negative cells were positively selected for CCR7, yielding a CD45RA+CCR7+ population from which TemRA cells were excluded. Sample: naive CD8+ T cells from PBMCs. What this sample's cell subset or site label stands for: CD45RA+CCR7+. The receptors stem from a man between 18 and 29 years old in good health. Some clones in this sample may be carry-over from other donors' samples.

This clone was observed a few times. The chain has TRBV7-6 and TRBJ1-4; 8 bases fit TRBD1. The V segment lost 1 base and the J segment 6 bases; nucleotides outside the gene matches: 4. This CDR3 comprises 15 residues. Germline V gives CDR1 SGHVS, CDR2 FNYEAQ. DNA of the CDR3: TGTGCCAGCAGCTTAGGGCAGGGGGCTTATGAAAAACTGTTTTTT. Translating gives CASSLGQGAYEKLFF.

The chain carries TRBV28 and TRBJ1-3; D not certain. The CDR3 totals 11 residues. The germline V and J ends were trimmed by 4 bases and 8 bases, with 6 bases remaining between them. Germline V gene data show CDR1 as MDHEN and CDR2 as SYDVKM. The CDR3 coding sequence is TGTGCCAGCAGTTATTCTGACACCATATATTTT. It codes for CASSYSDTIYF.

The chain has TRBV13 and TRBJ2-2; 7 positions match TRBD2. Trimming at V came to 10 bases and at J to 2 bases, leaving 4 bases not matched to a gene. The CDR3 has 13 residues. From germline, CDR1 is PRHDT and CDR2 FYEKMQ (reference sequence). Here the CDR3 reads CATSGENTGELFF. The DNA for the CDR3 is TGTGCCACAAGCGGGGAAAACACCGGGGAGCTGTTTTTT.

The chain employs TRBV10-3 and TRBJ2-1; the match to TRBD2 covers 7 bases. CDR3 length equals 15 residues. V gave up 3 bases and J gave up 8 bases; unmatched junction bases: 10. CDR1 and CDR2 from the germline V gene are ENHRY and SYGVKD. The CDR3 loop is CAISEWGGGPDEQFF. Written as DNA, the CDR3 is TGTGCCATCAGTGAATGGGGGGGAGGCCCGGATGAGCAGTTCTTC.

The CDR3 is CASSPSIVSGNTIYF. Here the CDR3 DNA reads TGCGCCAGCAGCCCGTCCATAGTCTCTGGAAACACCATATATTTT. The V and J genes are TRBV4-1 and TRBJ1-3; D not resolved. Looked up from germline, CDR1 is MGHRA and CDR2 is YSYEKL. V gave up 4 bases and J gave up 0 bases, with 10 bases separating them. The CDR3 covers 15 residues.

The genes are TRBV7-9 and TRBJ2-3; unclear D gene. Germline assignment: CDR1 SEHNR and CDR2 FQNEAQ (reference sequence). V was clipped by 6 bases and J by 2 bases, with 3 bases between them. The CDR3 is 11 amino acids. CDR3 loop: CASRNTDTQYF. The CDR3 coding sequence is TGTGCCAGCAGGAACACAGATACGCAGTATTTT. The full variable domain, completed using reference TRBV7-9 and TRBJ2-3, is DTGVSQNPRHKITKRGQNVTFRCDPISEHNRLYWYRQTLGQGPEFLTYFQNEAQLEKSRLLSDRFSAERPKGSFSTLEIQRTEQGDSAMYLCASRNTDTQYFGPGTRLTVL.

This rearrangement joins TRBV27 to TRBJ1-1; D is ambiguous. Trimming removed 6 bases at V and 1 base at J, with 9 bases between. Germline assignment: CDR1 MNHEY and CDR2 SMNVEV (reference sequence). CDR3 length equals 13 residues. The CDR3 region has the DNA TGTGCCAGCAGCGTCTTTACGAACACTGAAGCTTTCTTT. It yields the protein CASSVFTNTEAFF.

In its sample, this clone was seen once. V is TRBV19 and J is TRBJ2-5; D remains unclear. CDR1 is LNHDA, CDR2 SQIVND, per germline (reference sequence). Trimming shortened V by 7 bases and J by 4 bases, and 16 bases separated the two germline ends. This CDR3 is 14 amino acids long. CDR3: CASNSYPSGETQYF. The CDR3 coding sequence is TGTGCCAGTAATTCCTACCCTTCGGGAGAGACCCAGTACTTC.

The chain joins TRBV19 to TRBJ2-3; D possibly corresponds to TRBD2 (6 bases). The germline gives CDR1 LNHDA, CDR2 SQIVND (reference sequence). This CDR3 region has 14 residues. V was pared by 3 bases and J by 5 bases, with 12 bases between. The CDR3 is CASSMSGDLDTQYF. CDR3 DNA sequence: TGTGCCAGTAGTATGTCGGGGGATTTAGATACGCAGTATTTT.

This chain connects TRBV7-9 to TRBJ2-3; D is ambiguous. This CDR3 has 15 residues. CDR1 and CDR2 from the germline V gene are SEHNR and FQNEAQ (reference sequence). V was pared by 6 bases and J by 4 bases, with 17 bases between. CDR3 protein: CASSLYSMGPDTQYF. The CDR3 DNA sequence: TGTGCCAGCAGTCTTTACAGTATGGGCCCAGATACGCAGTATTTT. Based on the CDR3 plus reference TRBV7-9 and TRBJ2-3, the full variable domain is DTGVSQNPRHKITKRGQNVTFRCDPISEHNRLYWYRQTLGQGPEFLTYFQNEAQLEKSRLLSDRFSAERPKGSFSTLEIQRTEQGDSAMYLCASSLYSMGPDTQYFGPGTRLTVL.

The V gene is TRBV27, the J gene TRBJ1-1, with D unresolved. V shed 6 bases and J shed 1 base, with 15 bases lying between them. Germline V gene sequence: CDR1 MNHEY, CDR2 SMNVEV (reference sequence). This CDR3 comprises 15 residues. The DNA of the CDR3 is TGTGCCAGCAGCGTAGCAGAGTGGGGGAACACTGAAGCTTTCTTT. Amino acids: CASSVAEWGNTEAFF.

Remarks on this clone: The junction does not match germline at one end; this may be a read error. V gene TRBV27 combines with J gene TRBJ2-7; the D gene could be TRBD1 or TRBD2 (5 bases each). The CDR3 contains 16 residues. Looked up from germline, CDR1 is MNHEY and CDR2 is SMNVEV (reference sequence). The CDR3 protein is CANSPSLGVTSHEQYF. Here the CDR3 DNA reads TGTGCCAACAGTCCGAGTTTGGGGGTAACCTCCCACGAGCAGTACTTC.

Remarks on this clone: The sample holds other DNA sequences that translate to the same CDR3. The V call is TRBV9, the J call TRBJ1-2; TRBD1 might be the D (5 bases). The germline V and J ends were trimmed by 0 bases and 5 bases, with 11 bases remaining between them. Germline V gene data show CDR1 as SGDLS and CDR2 as YYNGEE. This CDR3 has 14 amino acids. The DNA of the CDR3 is TGTGCCAGCAGCGTAGATAGGGGAGGATATGGCTACACCTTC. This sequence encodes CASSVDRGGYGYTF.

The chain uses TRBV23-1 and TRBJ2-6; D may match TRBD1 or TRBD2 (5 bases each). TRBV23-1 is known as an ORF, though its function is uncertain. With 7 bases removed from V and 0 bases from J, the gap between germline ends came to 13 bases. This CDR3 is 16 amino acids long. CDR3 in DNA: TGCGCCAGCACCCAGGGACGGAACTCTGGGGCCAACGTCCTGACTTTC. Translating it yields CASTQGRNSGANVLTF.

The gene calls are TRBV5-4 and TRBJ2-3; TRBD1 matches at 9 bases. Germline V gene sequence: CDR1 SGHNT, CDR2 YYREEE (reference sequence). This CDR3 comprises 18 residues. With V trimmed by 2 bases and J by 2 bases, 12 bases remained unmatched. The CDR3 loop is CASSLKNRGTGLTDTQYF. The DNA for the CDR3 is TGTGCCAGCAGCTTAAAAAATCGAGGGACAGGGCTCACAGATACGCAGTATTTT.

The chain joins TRBV19 to TRBJ2-7, with D maybe TRBD1 (6 bases). Germline-derived CDR1 and CDR2 are LNHDA and SQIVND (reference sequence). Trimming took off 5 bases at V and 4 bases at J, with 15 bases between the two ends. The CDR3 length is 14 residues. The CDR3 DNA is TGTGCCAGTAGTGTCTCGGACAGCGCTTACGAGCAGTACTTC. This encodes CASSVSDSAYEQYF.

The table lists this clone with a count of one. The chain combines TRBV5-1 with TRBJ2-3, with D unclear. Germline V CDR1 and CDR2: SGHRS, YFSETQ. V lost 0 bases and J lost 1, with 9 bases in between. CDR3 length equals 15 residues. Here the CDR3 reads CASSLVPSGTDTQYF. The CDR3 DNA is TGCGCCAGCAGCTTGGTTCCCAGCGGCACAGATACGCAGTATTTT.

The rearrangement links TRBV5-1 to TRBJ2-3; D is unresolved. The CDR3 is made up of 13 amino acids. V was clipped by 4 bases and J by 1 base, with 7 bases between them. Per germline, CDR1 SGHRS and CDR2 YFSETQ. In DNA form, the CDR3 reads TGCGCCAGCAGCGGAAGGGGCACAGATACGCAGTATTTT. Its protein product is CASSGRGTDTQYF.

With respect to this clone: Other DNA sequences in the same sample also yield this CDR3. The CDR3 DNA follows: TGTGCCAGCAGTTTAGGGGTCTACAATGAGCAGTTCTTC. Protein sequence: CASSLGVYNEQFF. V and J are TRBV27 and TRBJ2-1; D is uncertain. This CDR3 comprises 13 residues. The V end lost 2 bases, the J end lost 3 bases, and 5 bases lay between the germline ends. CDR1 and CDR2 (germline): MNHEY, SMNVEV (reference sequence).

The rearrangement links TRBV6-1 to TRBJ2-7; 8 positions agree with TRBD1. CDR1 and CDR2 (germline): MNHNS, SASEGT. Trimming took 8 bases from V and 5 from J; bases not matched to a gene: 11. This CDR3 comprises 14 residues. The CDR3 loop is CASSPGDRYHEQYF. CDR3 bases: TGTGCCAGCTCCCCAGGGGACAGGTACCACGAGCAGTACTTC.

As to this clone: At the DNA level, this CDR3 is encoded by other sequences in the same sample as well. The rearrangement joins TRBV28 to TRBJ2-7; D unclear. Germline CDR1 and CDR2: MDHEN and SYDVKM. The germline V and J ends were trimmed by 2 bases and 3 bases, with 8 bases remaining between them. The CDR3 has 13 residues. The CDR3 here is CASSLAQSYEQYF. In DNA, the CDR3 is TGTGCCAGCAGTTTAGCTCAAAGCTACGAGCAGTACTTC. The whole variable domain, filled in from reference TRBV28 and TRBJ2-7, reads DVKVTQSSRYLVKRTGEKVFLECVQDMDHENMFWYRQDPGLGLRLIYFSYDVKMKEKGDIPEGYSVSREKKERFSLILESASTNQTSMYLCASSLAQSYEQYFGPGTRLTVT.

The J gene is TRBJ1-5, the V gene TRBV7-7, with 9 bases identical to TRBD1. Looked up from germline, CDR1 is SSHAT and CDR2 is FNYEAQ (reference sequence). V lost 4 bases to trimming and J lost 1 base; unmatched junction nucleotides: 17. The CDR3 is 20 amino acids. In DNA, the CDR3 is TGTGCCAGCAGCTCCTTCCAACATAAAGACAGGGGGTGGAGCAATCAGCCCCAGCATTTT. The encoded protein is CASSSFQHKDRGWSNQPQHF.

CDR3 region: CASSTDSYGYTF. In DNA, the CDR3 is TGTGCCAGCAGCACCGACAGCTATGGCTACACCTTC. The chain carries TRBV11-2 and TRBJ1-2; TRBD1 might be the D (5 bases). The germline gives CDR1 SGHAT, CDR2 FQNNGV. V was cut by 5 bases and J by 4 bases, with 8 bases left in between. CDR3 length: 12 amino acids. Combining the CDR3 with reference TRBV11-2 and TRBJ1-2 gives the whole variable domain EAGVAQSPRYKIIEKRQSVAFWCNPISGHATLYWYQQILGQGPKLLIQFQNNGVVDDSQLPKDRFSAERLKGVDSTLKIQPAKLEDSAVYLCASSTDSYGYTFGSGTRLTVV.